This T cell receptor beta chain stems from a study of identical twins. The germline V and J ends were trimmed by 3 bases and 5 bases, with 10 bases remaining between them. This CDR3 is 14 amino acids long. This clonotype was counted a few times. Template switching, a step in the protocol, added a universal primer site, and cDNA carried unique molecular identifiers. Using its own MiXCR run on the 5' RACE reads, TCRdb lists one record per CDR3 protein. The sample consists of approximately 500,000 distinct CDR3 sequences, about 24% of them appearing once. These same records also appear under a second study, on T cells expressing NK-cell markers. From that paper: Sorted CD3+CD56-NKG2C+, CD3+CD56+NKG2C- and CD3+CD56+NKG2C+ T cells were the source of the TCR beta repertoires. There were seven HCMV-seropositive donors and one seronegative donor among the eight sequenced. NKG2C+ dominant clonotype frequencies in six donors were roughly 1.0-7.5% of CD8+ T cells.

The rearrangement uses TRBV12-3 or TRBV12-4 and TRBJ2-2; D gene ambiguous. The specimen sequenced was CD4+ T cells sorted from blood. This receptor was obtained from a woman under 30 in good health. DNA for the CDR3: TGTGCCAGCAGTTTCTTGGCCGGAACCGGGGAGCTGTTTTTT. Its translation: CASSFLAGTGELFF.